Below, one T cell receptor beta chain is given with its context. Arm-PCR of CDR3 regions and iRepertoire HTBI primers were the basis on which TCR beta libraries were built. TCRdb fed the multiplex PCR reads into MiXCR, producing one record per CDR3 protein. The profile shows about 430,000 distinct CDR3 sequences, 21% of them singletons. These data originate in a study of regulatory T cells in long-lasting Graves disease. Looking at the study overall: Persistence in Graves' disease required over 5 years of antithyroid drugs plus positive TSH receptor antibodies.

Indicated time point: persistent/refractory GD, antithyroid drugs over 5 years with positive TRAb. The TCR library was made from RNA that had been extracted from PBMCs in TRIzol. The source material was peripheral blood mononuclear cells (PBMCs), sampled when the disease was refractory, from a patient treated with antithyroid drugs. The origin of this receptor is a female donor with Graves disease.

The CDR3 DNA follows: TGTGCCAGCGCAGGGGGCTCGGGCGAGCAGTACTTC. It encodes CASAGGSGEQYF. The chain has TRBV27 and TRBJ2-7, with 8 bases that match TRBD1. This CDR3 spans 12 amino acids. Germline assignment: CDR1 MNHEY and CDR2 SMNVEV (reference sequence). Trimming removed 8 bases from V and 6 bases from J; junction bases left unmatched: 6.